Only a few counts were recorded for the clone carrying this T cell receptor (beta chain). The antigen remains undetermined. The CDR3 loop spans 14 amino acids. Germline-derived CDR1 and CDR2 are SGDLS and YYNGEE. The ends were cut back, 5 bases at V and 6 bases at J, with 16 bases in the middle. These data belong to a study of CD8+CD57+ T cells in acquired aplastic anemia. Study in general: On average, sorted CD4+ and CD8+ cells gave around 3 ug of DNA. Study-level findings and limits: Overlapping CD8+ CDR3 repertoires of patients and controls contained some 30 shared sequences.

Using genomic DNA as the template, TCR beta VDJ and CDR3 profiling was carried out. TCRdb re-called the reads with MiXCR, one entry per CDR3 protein. Of roughly 420,000 distinct CDR3 sequences detected, 60% to 80% appear once; the ten largest clones hold more than 3.5%. The specimen was sorted CD4+, CD8+, or CD8+CD57+ T cells (not recorded which) from PBMCs. The clonotype originates from a human donor in good health, serving as a control. The chain recombines TRBV9 with TRBJ2-3; D ambiguous. The CDR3 sequence: CASSTHGDTDTQYF. The CDR3 nucleotides read TGTGCCAGCAGTACCCACGGTGACACGGATACGCAGTATTTT. The full variable domain, with the rest looked up from reference TRBV9 and TRBJ2-3, is DSGVTQTPKHLITATGQRVTLRCSPRSGDLSVYWYQQSLDQGLQFLIQYYNGEERAKGNILERFSAQQFPDLHSELNLSSLELGDSALYFCASSTHGDTDTQYFGPGTRLTVL.